This T cell receptor (beta chain) was obtained from a study of control samples from healthy donors and cancer patients. The CDR3 is made up of 15 amino acids. CDR1 is MDHEN, CDR2 SYDVKM, per germline. After removal of 8 bases from V and 0 bases from J, the junction contained 6 bases not matched to a gene. Sequenced by immunoSEQ multiplex PCR; TCRdb stores in-frame clones only, minus some. The table lists roughly 80,000 clones, roughly 90% of them singletons, with 1.9% in the top ten. The sequenced material came from PBMCs. The TCR comes from a woman aged 55-70 years with head and neck cancer. The chain carries TRBV28 and TRBJ2-7, with 11 bases fitting TRBD2. CDR3 region: CASGASGRYSYEQYF. The CDR3 DNA is TGTGCCAGCGGCGCTAGCGGGAGGTACTCCTACGAGCAGTACTTC.